The 18 T cell receptor beta chains below were found in one sample sequenced in a study of T cell responses to AZD1222 COVID-19 vaccine. The data were produced by immunoSEQ multiplex PCR, yet TCRdb's version contains in-frame clones alone and is incomplete. In the table there are roughly 120,000 clones, roughly 85% of which are singletons. Sample: peripheral blood, taken on day 0 of AZD1222 vaccination. These receptors originate from an adult in good health.

V and J are TRBV2 and TRBJ2-7, with D perhaps being TRBD1 or TRBD2 (5 bases each). Trimming left V 5 bases short and J 7 bases short, with 18 bases between. The CDR3 has 14 residues. Germline CDR1 reads SNHLY; CDR2 reads FYNNEI. The CDR3 coding sequence is TGTGCCAGCAGTCTTAGGGACGGGGAAAGTGAGCAGTACTTC. It specifies CASSLRDGESEQYF.

The chain uses TRBV14 and TRBJ2-1; D is ambiguous. This CDR3 comprises 11 residues. CDR1 SGHDN and CDR2 FVKESK come from the germline V gene. V gave up 3 bases and J gave up 12 bases, with 9 bases separating them. CDR3 DNA: TGTGCCAGCAGCCAGCTAGTTGTGCAGTTCTTC. Amino acids: CASSQLVVQFF.

This chain links TRBV7-9 with TRBJ2-6, with a possible D match to TRBD1 (6 bases). V lost 5 bases and J 1 base, leaving 6 bases between the germline ends. This CDR3 has 14 amino acids. Germline CDR1 SEHNR, CDR2 FQNEAQ (reference sequence). CDR3 nucleotide sequence: TGTGCCAGCAGCGGACAGTCTGGGGCCAACGTCCTGACTTTC. Translating it yields CASSGQSGANVLTF.

The J gene is TRBJ2-3, the V gene TRBV4-2, with TRBD2 matching 7 bases. This CDR3 is 12 amino acids long. Trimming cost V 3 bases and J 8 bases; bases outside gene matches: 2. Germline V gives CDR1 LGHNA, CDR2 YNFKEQ. The CDR3 is CASSHPSGTQYF. The CDR3 DNA reads TGTGCCAGCAGCCACCCTAGCGGTACGCAGTATTTT.

This clone was observed once. V is TRBV6-5 and J is TRBJ1-2; the match to TRBD1 covers 11 bases. Germline CDR1 reads MNHEY; CDR2 reads SVGAGI. With 6 bases clipped from V and 8 bases from J, the junction kept 8 bases outside the gene matches. The CDR3 is 14 amino acids. The CDR3 here is CASSWDRGSEGYTF. For the CDR3, the DNA is TGTGCCAGCAGCTGGGACAGGGGGTCAGAGGGCTACACCTTC.

This chain connects TRBV18 to TRBJ1-6; D unresolved. V was cut by 3 bases and J by 8 bases, with 11 bases left in between. Germline V gene lookup returns CDR1 KGHSH and CDR2 LQKENI. The CDR3 consists of 14 residues. The CDR3 sequence: CASSPSARDSPLHF. CDR3 sequence (DNA): TGTGCCAGCTCACCCAGCGCGCGGGATTCACCCCTCCACTTT. Complete variable domain (other parts from reference TRBV18 and TRBJ1-6): NAGVMQNPRHLVRRRGQEARLRCSPMKGHSHVYWYRQLPEEGLKFMVYLQKENIIDESGMPKERFSAEFPKEGPSILRIQQVVRGDSAAYFCASSPSARDSPLHFGNGTRLTVT.

The chain couples TRBV18 to TRBJ2-1, with 12 positions matching TRBD2. The germline CDR1 and CDR2 sequences are KGHSH and LQKENI. The length of the CDR3 is 15 residues. Trimming cost V 4 bases and J 7 bases; bases outside gene matches: 5. This CDR3 reads CASSRTSGAENEQFF. The CDR3 DNA is TGTGCCAGCTCACGGACTAGCGGGGCCGAGAATGAGCAGTTCTTC.

CDR3 region: CASSQGMVGTRVPDTQYF. The DNA for the CDR3 is TGCGCCAGCAGCCAAGGGATGGTAGGGACTAGGGTTCCAGATACGCAGTATTTT. The genes are TRBV4-3 and TRBJ2-3; 8 bases fit TRBD2. The CDR3 covers 18 residues. V shed 1 base and J 4 bases; nucleotides not matched to a gene: 13. Germline V gives CDR1 LGHNA, CDR2 YSLEER.

The chain employs TRBV18 and TRBJ2-7; 7 nucleotides match TRBD1. This CDR3 is 14 amino acids long. CDR1 is KGHSH and CDR2 is LQKENI in the germline V gene. With 6 bases clipped from V and 3 bases from J, the junction kept 8 bases outside the gene matches. The CDR3 bases are TGTGCCAGCTCCTTCCGGGACAGAGACTACGAGCAGTACTTC. Its translation is CASSFRDRDYEQYF.

The rearrangement joins TRBV6-5 to TRBJ1-3, with 7 bases aligning to TRBD1. The CDR3 spans 13 residues. In germline, CDR1 is MNHEY, CDR2 SVGAGI. Trimming cost V 10 bases and J 4 bases; bases outside gene matches: 7. CDR3 nucleotide sequence: TGTGCCACTACCACAGGGGTCGGAAACACCATATATTTT. The encoded protein is CATTTGVGNTIYF.

The chain is built from TRBV5-1 and TRBJ1-1; D remains ambiguous. The CDR3 is 14 amino acids. In germline, CDR1 is SGHRS, CDR2 YFSETQ. With 1 base removed from V and 11 bases from J, the gap between germline ends came to 18 bases. For the CDR3, the DNA is TGCGCCAGCAGCTTGAATTTGTCTGGGGTGTCCGCTTTCTTT. It yields the protein CASSLNLSGVSAFF.

The CDR3 bases are TGTGCCAGCAGCTTAGGAGCCCAACAGCCCCAGCATTTT. Translating gives CASSLGAQQPQHF. V gene TRBV7-9 combines with J gene TRBJ1-5; D is unresolved. The CDR3 totals 13 residues. Trimming shortened V by 1 base and J by 7 bases, and 8 bases separated the two germline ends. Germline V CDR1 and CDR2: SEHNR, FQNEAQ (reference sequence).

The chain employs TRBV28 and TRBJ1-1; maybe TRBD1 (6 bases). V lost 5 bases, J lost 0 bases, and 10 bases lay in between. Germline V CDR1 and CDR2: MDHEN, SYDVKM. This CDR3 has 14 amino acids. CDR3 in amino acids: CASSEGHLNTEAFF. DNA of the CDR3: TGTGCCAGCAGTGAGGGACATTTGAACACTGAAGCTTTCTTT.

The chain employs TRBV7-2 and TRBJ2-3; 12 bases align to TRBD2. The CDR3 runs to 17 residues. V was clipped by 1 base and J by 2 bases; unmatched bases: 4. Germline V gene sequence: CDR1 SGHTA, CDR2 FQGNSA. The CDR3 bases are TGTGCCAGCAGCTTAGGTCTAGCGGGGGGGAACACAGATACGCAGTATTTT. This codes for CASSLGLAGGNTDTQYF.

V gene TRBV7-8 combines with J gene TRBJ2-7; 15 bases align to TRBD2. The CDR3 contains 17 residues. Germline V lookup: CDR1 SGHVS, CDR2 FQNEAQ. Unmatched junction bases numbered 7, after V lost 3 bases and J lost 4 bases. The DNA for the CDR3 is TGTGCCAGCAGCTTCCATCCGGGACTAGCGGGAGGATACGAGCAGTACTTC. Translating it yields CASSFHPGLAGGYEQYF.

The genes are TRBV12-3 or TRBV12-4 and TRBJ1-2, with unresolved D. This CDR3 is built from 12 residues. V was pared by 3 bases and J by 6 bases, with 8 bases between. This CDR3 is CASSFRLDGYTF. DNA of the CDR3: TGTGCCAGCAGTTTTAGATTGGATGGCTACACCTTC.

V usage is TRBV5-1 and J usage is TRBJ1-2; tentatively, D is TRBD1 (5 bases). The CDR3 sequence is 14 residues long. Between the trimmed V and J ends, which lost 0 bases and 4 bases, there was a span of 10 bases. Germline V gene data show CDR1 as SGHRS and CDR2 as YFSETQ. The CDR3 is CASSLAGGAYGYTF. DNA of the CDR3: TGCGCCAGCAGCTTGGCTGGGGGAGCCTATGGCTACACCTTC.

This chain joins TRBV7-2 and TRBJ1-3, with D perhaps matching TRBD1 (5 bases). Germline-derived CDR1 and CDR2 are SGHTA and FQGNSA. Trimming took 4 bases from V and 4 from J, leaving 14 bases between them. The CDR3 has 15 residues. The CDR3 nucleotides read TGTGCCAGCAGCTCCCGACGGGGACCAGGAAACACCATATATTTT. It encodes CASSSRRGPGNTIYF.